This paragraph reports one TCR beta chain. These data come from a study of blood T cell repertoires in COVID-19. Authors' processing steps: Amplification from reference gene primers served as the basis for estimated nucleated cell counts. Assay used: immunoSEQ multiplex PCR; TCRdb lists only in-frame clones, some missing. The V and J calls and clone size come from that table; D and trimming were worked out from the DNA. The table records roughly 330,000 clones, more than 70% of them present only once. CDR3 length: 14 residues. V lost 3 bases, J lost 3 bases, and 12 bases lay in between. The germline CDR1 and CDR2 sequences are MDHEN and SYDVKM.

The sequence derives from a woman aged 25 to 39 who had recovered from COVID-19. V gene TRBV28 combines with J gene TRBJ2-7, with a possible D match to TRBD1 (6 bases). Sequenced input: PBMCs or T cells enriched from blood (not recorded which). For the CDR3, the DNA is TGTGCCAGCAGTTTTGTTGCAGGGGACTACGAGCAGTACTTC. Amino acids: CASSFVAGDYEQYF.